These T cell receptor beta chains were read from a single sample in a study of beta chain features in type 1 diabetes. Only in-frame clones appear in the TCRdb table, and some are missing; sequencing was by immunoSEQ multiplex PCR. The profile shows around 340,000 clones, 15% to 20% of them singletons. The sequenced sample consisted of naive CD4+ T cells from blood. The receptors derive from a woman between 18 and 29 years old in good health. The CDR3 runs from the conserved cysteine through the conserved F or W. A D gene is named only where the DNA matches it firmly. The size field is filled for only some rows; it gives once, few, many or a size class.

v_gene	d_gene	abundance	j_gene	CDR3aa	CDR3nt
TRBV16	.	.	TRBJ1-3	CASSQSVVGGNTIYF	TGTGCCAGCAGCCAAAGTGTGGTTGGCGGAAACACCATATATTTT
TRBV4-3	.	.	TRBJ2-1	CASSQGVDEQFF	TGCGCCAGCAGCCAAGGCGTAGATGAGCAGTTCTTC
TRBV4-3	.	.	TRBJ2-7	CASSRDIPTYEQYF	TGCGCCAGCAGCCGGGACATACCCACCTACGAGCAGTACTTC
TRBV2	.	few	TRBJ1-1	CASNQGRVTEAFF	TGTGCCAGCAACCAGGGGAGGGTCACTGAAGCTTTCTTT
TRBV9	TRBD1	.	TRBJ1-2	CASSTGTGIEGYTF	TGTGCCAGCAGCACCGGGACAGGGATTGAGGGCTACACCTTC
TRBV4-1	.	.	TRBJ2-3	CASSQLQGSDTQYF	TGCGCCAGCAGCCAACTACAGGGTTCAGATACGCAGTATTTT
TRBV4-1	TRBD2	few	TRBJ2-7	CASSSPGTSSYEQYF	TGCGCCAGCAGCTCCCCCGGGACTAGCTCCTACGAGCAGTACTTC
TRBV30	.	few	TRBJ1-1	CAWGQQEAFF	TGTGCCTGGGGACAGCAAGAAGCTTTCTTT
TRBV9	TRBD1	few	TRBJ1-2	CASSAEQGYGYTF	TGTGCCAGCAGTGCCGAACAGGGGTATGGCTACACCTTC
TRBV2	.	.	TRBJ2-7	CASRDNRYEQYF	TGTGCCAGCAGGGACAATCGGTACGAGCAGTACTTC
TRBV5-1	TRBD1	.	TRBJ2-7	CASSLEYRGRASYEQYF	TGCGCCAGCAGCTTGGAGTACAGGGGAAGGGCCTCCTACGAGCAGTACTTC
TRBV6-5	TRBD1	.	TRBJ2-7	CASSPHRGSYEQYF	TGTGCCAGCAGTCCGCACAGGGGGTCCTACGAGCAGTACTTC
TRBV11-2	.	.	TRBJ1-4	CASSLGGRTNEKLFF	TGTGCCAGCAGCTTAGGAGGGAGAACTAATGAAAAACTGTTTTTT
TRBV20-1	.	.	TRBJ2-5	CSGTLQETQYF	TGCAGTGGGACTCTCCAAGAGACCCAGTACTTC
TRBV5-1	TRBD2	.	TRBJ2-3	CASSVGLAGTDTQYF	TGCGCCAGCAGCGTCGGACTAGCGGGCACAGATACGCAGTATTTT
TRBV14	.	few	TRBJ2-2	CASSQDLNTGELFF	TGTGCCAGCAGCCAAGATCTCAACACCGGGGAGCTGTTTTTT